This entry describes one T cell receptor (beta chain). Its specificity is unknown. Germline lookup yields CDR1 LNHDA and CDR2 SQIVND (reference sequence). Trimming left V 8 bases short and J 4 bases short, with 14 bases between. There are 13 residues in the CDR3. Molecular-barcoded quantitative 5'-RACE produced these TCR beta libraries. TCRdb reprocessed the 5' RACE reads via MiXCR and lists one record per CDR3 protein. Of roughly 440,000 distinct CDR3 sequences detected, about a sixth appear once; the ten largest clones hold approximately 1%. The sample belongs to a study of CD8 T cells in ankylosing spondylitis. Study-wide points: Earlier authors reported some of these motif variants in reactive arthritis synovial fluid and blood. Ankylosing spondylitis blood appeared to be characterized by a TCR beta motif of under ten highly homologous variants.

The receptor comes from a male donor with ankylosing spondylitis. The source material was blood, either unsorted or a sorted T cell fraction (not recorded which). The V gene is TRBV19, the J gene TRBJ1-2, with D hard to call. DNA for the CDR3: TGTGCCAGTTACCGCGACATGGGCTATGGCTACACCTTC. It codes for CASYRDMGYGYTF.